The 24 T cell receptor beta chains reported below all come from one sample, sequenced in a study of blood T cell repertoires in COVID-19. Only in-frame clones appear in the TCRdb table, and some are missing; sequencing was by immunoSEQ multiplex PCR. Of over 300,000 clones in the sample, 70% to 90% were seen once. The source material was PBMCs or T cells enriched from blood (not recorded which). Receptors were obtained from a woman aged 25 to 39 who had recovered from COVID-19.

This clone showed up just once. The chain links TRBV5-1 to TRBJ1-1, with 7 bases lining up with TRBD1. This CDR3 is built from 16 residues. Germline CDR1 and CDR2: SGHRS and YFSETQ. V was clipped by 4 bases and J by 1 base; unmatched bases: 10. CDR3 sequence reads: CASSPRQGLRNTEAFF. CDR3 sequence (DNA): TGCGCCAGCAGCCCAAGACAGGGTCTTCGGAACACTGAAGCTTTCTTT.

This clone came up once. This chain links TRBV7-9 with TRBJ1-6; D is unresolved. V lost 5 bases and J lost 9, with 14 bases in between. This CDR3 region has 14 residues. Germline CDR1 SEHNR, CDR2 FQNEAQ (reference sequence). CDR3 loop: CASSPPGLGSPLHF. For the CDR3, the DNA is TGTGCCAGCAGCCCTCCGGGTCTGGGTTCACCCCTCCACTTT.

The chain has TRBV7-2 and TRBJ2-2, with a possible D match to TRBD1 (6 bases). The CDR3 consists of 16 residues. V was clipped by 5 bases and J by 0 bases, with 13 bases between them. Germline V gene lookup returns CDR1 SGHTA and CDR2 FQGNSA. CDR3 sequence reads: CASSILAGANTGELFF. CDR3 nucleotide sequence: TGTGCCAGCAGCATCCTGGCAGGGGCGAACACCGGGGAGCTGTTTTTT.

The sample holds a few counts of this clone. This rearrangement joins TRBV30 to TRBJ2-2, with D unclear. The CDR3 extends over 13 amino acids. Germline lookup yields CDR1 GTSNPN and CDR2 SVGIG (reference sequence). The V gene lost 1 base and the J gene lost 1 base, with 4 bases spanning the gap. CDR3 bases: TGTGCCTGGAGTGCCGGGAACACCGGGGAGCTGTTTTTT. This sequence encodes CAWSAGNTGELFF.

The rearrangement links TRBV29-1 to TRBJ1-4; D gene unclear. CDR1 is SQVTM, CDR2 ANQGSEA, per germline. Trimming shortened V by 4 bases and J by 6 bases, and 12 bases separated the two germline ends. This CDR3 comprises 13 residues. The DNA for the CDR3 is TGCAGCGTTGGTGGAGGGCGGGATGAAAAACTGTTTTTT. Protein sequence: CSVGGGRDEKLFF. Based on the CDR3 plus reference TRBV29-1 and TRBJ1-4, the full variable domain is SAVISQKPSRDICQRGTSLTIQCQVDSQVTMMFWYRQQPGQSLTLIATANQGSEATYESGFVIDKFPISRPNLTFSTLTVSNMSPEDSSIYLCSVGGGRDEKLFFGSGTQLSVL.

The chain links TRBV30 to TRBJ1-6; 8 bases agree with TRBD1. This CDR3 is 13 amino acids long. CDR1 and CDR2 from the germline V gene are GTSNPN and SVGIG (reference sequence). The V segment lost 4 bases and the J segment 7 bases; nucleotides outside the gene matches: 3. Here the CDR3 DNA reads TGTGCCTGGAACCGGGACAGGAATTCACCCCTCCACTTT. Its translation: CAWNRDRNSPLHF.

The V call is TRBV7-2, the J call TRBJ2-1, with D maybe TRBD2 (7 bases). Germline CDR1 reads SGHTA; CDR2 reads FQGNSA. CDR3 length: 14 residues. Trimming cost V 1 base and J 13 bases, with 17 bases left between them. CDR3 amino acids: CASSLGGRAGAQFF. The CDR3 nucleotides are TGTGCCAGCAGCTTAGGAGGTAGGGCGGGGGCCCAGTTCTTC.

This clone was found a few times. The gene calls are TRBV18 and TRBJ1-2; D gene ambiguous. The germline V gene encodes CDR1 KGHSH and CDR2 LQKENI. CDR3 size: 16 residues. Trimming removed 4 bases from V and 3 bases from J, with 18 bases in between. The CDR3 protein is CASSLGSGSPYYGYTF. The DNA for the CDR3 is TGTGCCAGCTCACTGGGGTCGGGGTCCCCATACTATGGCTACACCTTC. The variable domain in full, completed from reference TRBV18 and TRBJ1-2, reads NAGVMQNPRHLVRRRGQEARLRCSPMKGHSHVYWYRQLPEEGLKFMVYLQKENIIDESGMPKERFSAEFPKEGPSILRIQQVVRGDSAAYFCASSLGSGSPYYGYTFGSGTRLTVV.

This sequence joins TRBV9 and TRBJ1-1; 10 bases map to TRBD1. Germline assignment: CDR1 SGDLS and CDR2 YYNGEE. Trimming took 3 bases from V and 1 from J; bases not matched to a gene: 3. The CDR3 totals 15 residues. Here the CDR3 DNA reads TGTGCCAGCAGCGACGGGACAGGGGCGAACACTGAAGCTTTCTTT. The encoded protein is CASSDGTGANTEAFF.

The chain recombines TRBV5-4 with TRBJ2-5; TRBD1 aligns across 8 bases. The CDR3 sequence is 14 residues long. Germline V CDR1 and CDR2: SGHNT, YYREEE (reference sequence). After removal of 3 bases from V and 5 bases from J, the junction contained 6 bases not matched to a gene. CDR3: CASSSRTGTETQYF. In DNA form, the CDR3 reads TGTGCCAGCAGCTCCCGGACAGGGACGGAGACCCAGTACTTC.

The chain combines TRBV7-2 with TRBJ2-1; D is uncertain. Germline CDR1 is SGHTA and CDR2 is FQGNSA. Trimming shortened V by 6 bases and J by 8 bases, and 17 bases separated the two germline ends. The CDR3 extends over 14 amino acids. The CDR3 DNA reads TGTGCCAGCAGTTTGGAGTCTACCGGCGATGAGCAGTTCTTC. Residues: CASSLESTGDEQFF. The full variable domain, its missing parts supplied by reference TRBV7-2 and TRBJ2-1, is GAGVSQSPSNKVTEKGKDVELRCDPISGHTALYWYRQSLGQGLEFLIYFQGNSAPDKSGLPSDRFSAERTGGSVSTLTIQRTQQEDSAVYLCASSLESTGDEQFFGPGTRLTVL.

The CDR3 DNA follows: TGTGCCAGCAGCTCAGCGGGGAATGGGGTAGCTTTCTTT. Translating it yields CASSSAGNGVAFF. This sequence joins TRBV5-4 and TRBJ1-1; D gene uncertain. Germline lookup yields CDR1 SGHNT and CDR2 YYREEE (reference sequence). V was cut by 3 bases and J by 10 bases, with 16 bases left in between. The CDR3 is 13 residues long.

The genes are TRBV19 and TRBJ1-1; the D is unclear. The V and J ends lost 5 bases and 2 bases respectively, with 15 bases between them. Per the germline V gene, CDR1 is LNHDA and CDR2 is SQIVND (reference sequence). The CDR3 extends over 15 amino acids. In nucleotides, the CDR3 is TGTGCCAGTAGTGCCCTCGGGTCCCTAAACACTGAAGCTTTCTTT. It is translated as CASSALGSLNTEAFF.

The V call is TRBV6-5, the J call TRBJ1-4; D unresolved. Germline V gene lookup returns CDR1 MNHEY and CDR2 SVGAGI. The germline V and J ends were trimmed by 0 bases and 3 bases, with 11 bases remaining between them. CDR3 size: 16 residues. The CDR3 loop is CASSYSSVRSNEKLFF. In nucleotides, the CDR3 is TGTGCCAGCAGTTACTCGAGTGTACGATCTAATGAAAAACTGTTTTTT.

The CDR3 coding sequence is TGTGCCAGCAGTATAGAACAGGGGCCTAATGAAAAACTGTTTTTT. Its translation: CASSIEQGPNEKLFF. This chain links TRBV2 with TRBJ1-4; TRBD1 matches at 7 bases. Germline V CDR1 and CDR2: SNHLY, FYNNEI. CDR3 length: 15 residues. V trimming: 5 bases; J trimming: 3 bases; junction bases outside the gene matches: 6.

The chain combines TRBV2 with TRBJ2-1, with 9 bases aligning to TRBD2. CDR1 is SNHLY and CDR2 is FYNNEI in the germline V gene. CDR3 length: 13 residues. The J segment lost 8 bases and the V segment lost 7 bases, leaving 6 bases of the junction unmatched. Here the CDR3 reads CASISSGGDEQFF. CDR3 coding DNA: TGTGCCAGCATTAGTAGCGGGGGCGATGAGCAGTTCTTC.

The V call is TRBV12-3 or TRBV12-4, the J call TRBJ1-2; 7 bases are a match to TRBD1. This CDR3 region has 13 residues. V lost 5 bases to trimming and J lost 7 bases; unmatched junction nucleotides: 7. The CDR3 spells CASSKMTGTGYTF. In DNA, the CDR3 is TGTGCCAGCAGTAAGATGACAGGGACTGGCTACACCTTC.

The rearrangement joins TRBV7-8 to TRBJ2-6; D is unclear. The germline gives CDR1 SGHVS, CDR2 FQNEAQ. The V and J ends lost 4 bases and 2 bases respectively, with 15 bases between them. The CDR3 loop spans 17 amino acids. The CDR3 sequence is CASSSYGVSTGANVLTF. The CDR3 nucleotides are TGTGCCAGCAGCTCCTACGGAGTTTCTACTGGGGCCAACGTCCTGACTTTC. Using reference TRBV7-8 and TRBJ2-6 for the parts outside the CDR3, the full variable domain is GAGVSQSPRYKVAKRGQDVALRCDPISGHVSLFWYQQALGQGPEFLTYFQNEAQLDKSGLPSDRFFAERPEGSVSTLKIQRTQQEDSAVYLCASSSYGVSTGANVLTFGAGSRLTVL.

V is TRBV6-5 and J is TRBJ1-1, with a weak D call TRBD1 (6 bases). The CDR3 runs to 16 residues. Germline lookup yields CDR1 MNHEY and CDR2 SVGAGI. Trimming stripped 0 bases from V and 3 bases from J, with 14 bases between. As DNA, the CDR3 is TGTGCCAGCAGTTACTCGAGGGCAGGGGAAGACACTGAAGCTTTCTTT. Residues: CASSYSRAGEDTEAFF.

V and J are TRBV18 and TRBJ1-6, with TRBD1 as a possible D gene (6 bases). Germline V CDR1 and CDR2: KGHSH, LQKENI. Trimming took 2 bases from V and 3 from J, leaving 8 bases between them. The CDR3 length is 15 residues. This chain's CDR3 is CASSPKDSYNSPLHF. In DNA, the CDR3 is TGTGCCAGCTCACCAAAGGACAGCTATAATTCACCCCTCCACTTT.

This sequence joins TRBV3-1 (or the pseudogene TRBV3-2) and TRBJ1-4; 9 bases are shared with TRBD1. Per the germline V gene, CDR1 is LGHDT and CDR2 is YNNKEL (reference sequence). The CDR3 spans 14 residues. Trimming at V came to 5 bases and at J to 7 bases, leaving 5 bases not matched to a gene. CDR3 region: CASSLTGGGEKLFF. In DNA, the CDR3 is TGTGCCAGCAGCTTGACAGGGGGTGGTGAAAAACTGTTTTTT.

The gene calls are TRBV7-3 and TRBJ1-1; 7 bases are shared with TRBD1. The CDR3 extends over 15 amino acids. CDR1 SGHTA and CDR2 FQGTGA come from the germline V gene. V lost 5 bases to trimming and J lost 2 bases; unmatched junction nucleotides: 8. Written as DNA, the CDR3 is TGTGCCAGCAGCAACCCCGGGACAGATAACACTGAAGCTTTCTTT. The encoded protein is CASSNPGTDNTEAFF.

The chain joins TRBV18 to TRBJ1-1; D is undetermined. Germline V lookup: CDR1 KGHSH, CDR2 LQKENI. CDR3 length: 14 amino acids. V was pared by 3 bases and J by 0 bases, with 8 bases between. CDR3 amino acids: CASSPRALNTEAFF. The CDR3 DNA reads TGTGCCAGCTCACCGAGAGCACTGAACACTGAAGCTTTCTTT.

The chain recombines TRBV15 with TRBJ2-5, with 9 bases matching TRBD2. Germline loops: CDR1 LNHNV, CDR2 YYDKDF (reference sequence). J gave up 4 bases and V 6 bases, and 6 bases lay outside the gene matches. The CDR3 extends over 14 amino acids. CDR3 sequence (DNA): TGTGCCACCAGTCAGCGGGGGGCGGGAGAGACCCAGTACTTC. The encoded protein is CATSQRGAGETQYF.